The entry below describes one T cell receptor (beta chain). The data were obtained in a study of T cell changes during pregnancy in multiple sclerosis. Sequenced by immunoSEQ multiplex PCR; TCRdb stores in-frame clones only, minus some. The sample contains 47,000 or so clones, nearly 90% of which appear only once. Per the germline V gene, CDR1 is SEHNR and CDR2 is FQNEAQ (reference sequence). The junction had 11 bases not matched to a gene; V was cut back by 3 bases and J by 5 bases. The CDR3 spans 17 residues. The input for sequencing was peripheral blood, taken after pregnancy. The V gene is TRBV7-9, the J gene TRBJ2-5; 11 bases line up with TRBD1. The source of this sequence is a female donor in good health, enrolled as a control in a pregnancy study. The CDR3 DNA sequence: TGTGCCAGCAGCTTCCGGACAGGGGGCACAGTCAAGGAGACCCAGTACTTC. Translating it yields CASSFRTGGTVKETQYF.